This T cell receptor (beta chain) comes out of a study of T-cell reconstitution after alpha-beta-depleted transplantation in children. Study findings and constraints: At around two months after transplant, the alpha-beta T cells were reportedly derived from several hundred expanded clones that came from non-depleted graft cells.

The CDR3 covers 16 residues. The sample holds a few counts of this clonotype. The antigen remains undetermined. The library targeted TCRbeta and was prepared with unique molecular identifiers. Each CDR3 protein gets one entry after TCRdb re-called the PCR reads with MiXCR. The sample holds hundreds of thousands of distinct CDR3 sequences, under 15% seen once. The sample consisted of PBMCs, mostly from graft donor cells, taken 360 days after TCRalphabeta/CD19-depleted stem cell transplant. The rearrangement uses TRBV21-1 and TRBJ2-1; no check of the table's D call, TRBD2, against the DNA was made. TRBV21-1 is given as a pseudogene. This sequence was found in a male patient aged 10 to 17 who had a stem cell transplant for acute myeloid leukemia, so the T cells may come from the graft donor. The CDR3 DNA reads TGTGCCAGCAAGGTCTTGTGGAAGCGGGAGAAGAATGAGCAGTTCTTC. Protein product: CASKVLWKREKNEQFF.